This is a list of T cell receptor beta chains from one sample in a study of human T cells and chemical hapten exposure. Each CDR3 protein gets one entry after TCRdb re-called the RACE reads with MiXCR. The sample lists under 200,000 distinct CDR3 sequences, roughly 15% occurring once. This sample comprised whole blood, obtained in connection with sensitization to the hapten diphenylcyclopropenone (DPC). The receptors were sampled from a woman aged 30 to 39 with alopecia areata. Some clones in this sample may be carry-over from other donors' samples. Both conserved end residues are part of each CDR3. Only part of the rows carry a size: once, few, many, or a class if the clone is expanded.

V: TRBV10-3
J: TRBJ2-7
size: .
CDR3: CAISEGLASTYEQYF

V: TRBV4-3
J: TRBJ2-3
size: few
CDR3: CASSQDVAGVRADTQYF

V: TRBV9
J: TRBJ1-1
size: .
CDR3: CASSVGGQGNTEAFF

V: TRBV5-1
J: TRBJ1-4
size: few
CDR3: CASSDKSTNEKLFF

V: TRBV7-2
J: TRBJ2-1
size: .
CDR3: CASSHQEGHNEQFF

V: TRBV12-3/TRBV12-4
J: TRBJ1-5
size: many
CDR3: CASSFSDGQPQHF

V: TRBV10-3
J: TRBJ2-7
size: few
CDR3: CAIRGLAGVASEQYF

V: TRBV3-1
J: TRBJ2-1
size: .
CDR3: CASSQGRLVEWFF

V: TRBV11-2
J: TRBJ1-1
size: .
CDR3: CASRPRDNEAFF

V: TRBV20-1
J: TRBJ2-7
size: few
CDR3: CSARTRRGAAYEQYF

V: TRBV6-2/TRBV6-3
J: TRBJ2-2
size: few
CDR3: CASSYSTLAGLDTGELFF

V: TRBV20-1
J: TRBJ1-4
size: few
CDR3: CSASRGANEKLFF